The next 18 T cell receptor beta chains were all read from a single sample in a study of T-cell reconstitution after alpha-beta-depleted transplantation in children. Points from the study as a whole: Expanded graft clones, several hundred of them, were reportedly the source of alpha-beta T cells about two months after transplant.

Unique molecular identifiers were used to barcode this TCRbeta library. Each CDR3 protein gets one entry after TCRdb re-called the PCR reads with MiXCR. This repertoire shows about 32,000 distinct CDR3 sequences, more than 6% found once; its top ten account for around 26%. The antigens of these receptors remain unknown. The sample here was peripheral blood, taken 60 days after TCRalphabeta/CD19-depleted stem cell transplant. These receptors all stem from a child less than two years old who had a stem cell transplant for acute myeloid leukemia, so the T cells may come from the graft donor.

This clonotype has at least ten counts. The V gene is TRBV4-1, the J gene TRBJ2-3; D unresolved. The CDR3 totals 15 residues. CDR1 and CDR2 from the germline V gene are MGHRA and YSYEKL. With 1 base removed from V and 2 bases from J, the gap between germline ends came to 10 bases. For the CDR3, the DNA is TGCGCCAGCAGCCAAGGGCCCCAGGACACAGATACGCAGTATTTT. It encodes CASSQGPQDTDTQYF.

This clonotype has only a few counts. The J gene is TRBJ2-3, the V gene TRBV9, with unresolved D. CDR3 length: 16 residues. V was pared by 0 bases and J by 0 bases, with 11 bases between. Per the germline V gene, CDR1 is SGDLS and CDR2 is YYNGEE. In nucleotides, the CDR3 is TGTGCCAGCAGCGTAGCATGGTACCCCAGCACAGATACGCAGTATTTT. Amino acid sequence: CASSVAWYPSTDTQYF. Full variable domain (remainder filled in from reference TRBV9 and TRBJ2-3): DSGVTQTPKHLITATGQRVTLRCSPRSGDLSVYWYQQSLDQGLQFLIQYYNGEERAKGNILERFSAQQFPDLHSELNLSSLELGDSALYFCASSVAWYPSTDTQYFGPGTRLTVL.

This clonotype was counted ten times or more. The chain joins TRBV28 to TRBJ2-1; perhaps D is TRBD1 or TRBD2 (5 bases each). V was clipped by 5 bases and J by 10 bases, with 12 bases between them. The CDR3 extends over 12 amino acids. The germline CDR1 and CDR2 sequences are MDHEN and SYDVKM. The CDR3 DNA reads as TGTGCCAGCAGTGGGGGAAAAAGGGAGCAGTTCTTC. Translating it yields CASSGGKREQFF.

This clonotype was counted ten times or more. The chain joins TRBV11-2 to TRBJ2-4; D not certain. V was trimmed by 1 base and J by 6 bases, leaving 22 bases between them. Per germline, CDR1 SGHAT and CDR2 FQNNGV. This CDR3 is 18 amino acids long. The CDR3 region is CASSLGVRPFSPGNIQYF. The CDR3 region has the DNA TGTGCCAGCAGCTTAGGTGTAAGGCCATTCTCCCCAGGAAACATTCAGTACTTC. Full variable domain (rest looked up from reference TRBV11-2 and TRBJ2-4): EAGVAQSPRYKIIEKRQSVAFWCNPISGHATLYWYQQILGQGPKLLIQFQNNGVVDDSQLPKDRFSAERLKGVDSTLKIQPAKLEDSAVYLCASSLGVRPFSPGNIQYFGAGTRLSVL.

This clonotype was seen ten or more times. This rearrangement joins TRBV6-5 to TRBJ1-4; D gene ambiguous. The CDR3 extends over 15 amino acids. The germline CDR1 and CDR2 sequences are MNHEY and SVGAGI. V lost 6 bases to trimming and J lost 0 bases, with 11 bases between them. CDR3 sequence (DNA): TGTGCCAGCAGCGGACGGCCCGCAACTAATGAAAAACTGTTTTTT. Amino acids: CASSGRPATNEKLFF.

This clonotype was counted at least ten times. This sequence joins TRBV25-1 and TRBJ1-3; no firm D call. CDR1 and CDR2 from the germline V gene are MGHDK and SYGVNS. CDR3 length: 16 amino acids. V was trimmed by 4 bases and J by 0 bases, leaving 13 bases between them. The CDR3 DNA reads as TGTGCCAGCAGTGGCCGGGCCACTCCCTCTGGAAACACCATATATTTT. Amino acid sequence: CASSGRATPSGNTIYF.

This clonotype has ten or more counts. The rearrangement links TRBV6-1 to TRBJ1-1, with D uncertain. This CDR3 comprises 12 residues. CDR1 and CDR2 (germline): MNHNS, SASEGT. Deletions cut 4 bases from V and 6 bases from J, with 9 bases between. The CDR3 DNA reads as TGTGCCAGCAGTGTTGGGAGCCCTGAAGCTTTCTTT. It specifies CASSVGSPEAFF.

This clonotype appeared many times. The chain employs TRBV7-9 and TRBJ1-1; D ambiguous. The CDR3 totals 14 residues. The V and J ends lost 3 bases and 7 bases respectively, with 15 bases between them. Germline V CDR1 and CDR2: SEHNR, FQNEAQ (reference sequence). CDR3 DNA: TGTGCCAGCAGCTTCAAGGACTTGCGGGGTGAAGCTTTCTTT. Its translation is CASSFKDLRGEAFF.

This clonotype was recorded many times. This chain links TRBV9 with TRBJ1-1, with 8 positions matching TRBD1. The junction had 13 bases not matched to a gene; V was cut back by 6 bases and J by 6 bases. Germline V gene data show CDR1 as SGDLS and CDR2 as YYNGEE. The CDR3 sequence is 15 residues long. The CDR3 reads CASTTGEGVSAEAFF. For the CDR3, the DNA is TGTGCCAGCACGACAGGGGAGGGAGTGAGCGCTGAAGCTTTCTTT.

This clonotype was counted ten times or more. The chain links TRBV10-1 to TRBJ2-3; 9 bases are shared with TRBD2. The CDR3 length is 15 residues. Germline values: CDR1 WNHNN, CDR2 SYGVQD (reference sequence). Unmatched junction bases numbered 8, after V lost 4 bases and J lost 6 bases. CDR3 sequence reads: CASSGLAGKLDTQYF. CDR3 nucleotide sequence: TGCGCCAGCAGTGGGCTAGCGGGAAAGCTCGATACGCAGTATTTT.

This clonotype was recorded at least ten times. J is TRBJ1-2 and V is TRBV12-5; D is possibly TRBD1 (5 bases). CDR1 LGHNT and CDR2 FRNRAP come from the germline V gene. Trimming removed 1 base at V and 4 bases at J, with 16 bases between. There are 16 residues in the CDR3. Here the CDR3 DNA reads TGTGCTAGTGGTTTGGGAGTATCGGGACGGAGCTATGGCTACACCTTC. It is translated as CASGLGVSGRSYGYTF.

The table lists this clonotype with many counts. This sequence joins TRBV6-2 or TRBV6-3 and TRBJ2-3, with D possibly matching TRBD2 (6 bases). The V gene's germline CDR1 is MNHEY and CDR2 SVGEGT. This CDR3 is 15 amino acids long. Trimming pared 7 bases from V and 6 bases from J, leaving 20 bases between. This chain's CDR3 is CASTNRDSKGDTQYF. CDR3 in DNA: TGTGCCAGCACTAACCGGGACTCTAAAGGGGATACGCAGTATTTT.

This clonotype has a count of ten or more. The CDR3 region is CASSWRGQGTVEQYF. For the CDR3, the DNA is TGTGCCAGCAGCTGGAGGGGACAGGGGACTGTCGAGCAGTACTTC. This chain links TRBV7-9 with TRBJ2-7, with TRBD1 matching over 10 bases. CDR1 SEHNR and CDR2 FQNEAQ come from the germline V gene (reference sequence). CDR3 length: 15 amino acids. The V and J ends lost 4 bases and 6 bases, in that order; junction bases with no gene match: 9.

This clonotype was detected ten times or more. This rearrangement joins TRBV12-3 or TRBV12-4 to TRBJ2-3; 7 positions match TRBD2. The ends lost 6 bases at V and 3 bases at J; junction bases unmatched: 12. CDR3 length: 16 residues. The CDR3: CASSPHLGGSTDTQYF. CDR3 bases: TGTGCCAGCAGCCCTCACCTTGGCGGGAGTACAGATACGCAGTATTTT.

This clonotype was seen repeatedly, ten times or more. This rearrangement joins TRBV28 to TRBJ2-3; D remains unclear. The CDR3 has 14 residues. Germline values: CDR1 MDHEN, CDR2 SYDVKM. V lost 4 bases to trimming and J lost 5 bases, with 13 bases between them. The CDR3 protein is CASSSHGSIDTQYF. The CDR3 DNA reads as TGTGCCAGCAGTTCCCACGGGTCTATAGATACGCAGTATTTT.

This clonotype was found many times. This chain links TRBV12-3 or TRBV12-4 with TRBJ2-7, with TRBD1 matching over 7 bases. V shed 2 bases and J 4 bases; nucleotides not matched to a gene: 5. This CDR3 contains 14 residues. The CDR3 nucleotides are TGTGCCAGCAGTTTAAAGGGGGCCCGTTACGAGCAGTACTTC. It translates to CASSLKGARYEQYF.

Comment on this clonotype: Since a much larger clone is just one base distant, this may be a read error. The chain links TRBV7-9 to TRBJ2-2, with D uncertain. V was trimmed by 3 bases and J by 1 base, leaving 6 bases between them. Germline values: CDR1 SEHNR, CDR2 FQNEAQ (reference sequence). CDR3 length equals 14 residues. CDR3 sequence reads: CASSFHKNTGELFF. The CDR3 DNA sequence: TGTGCCAGCAGCTTCCACAAGAACACCGGGGAGCTGTTTTTT.

This clonotype was seen ten or more times. The chain employs TRBV6-2 or TRBV6-3 and TRBJ2-3; tentative D call: TRBD2 (7 bases). Germline V CDR1 and CDR2: MNHEY, SVGEGT. V shed 10 bases and J shed 5 bases, with 25 bases lying between them. CDR3 length equals 16 residues. CDR3: CATRGGTTSPLDTQYF. The CDR3 DNA is TGTGCCACCAGGGGAGGGACAACTTCTCCCCTAGATACGCAGTATTTT.